The 24 T cell receptor beta chains in this list originate from one sample, sequenced in a study of patients and donors after allogeneic stem cell transplantation. TCRdb re-called the RT-PCR reads with MiXCR, one entry per CDR3 protein. The sample lists fewer than 30,000 distinct CDR3 sequences, 6.5% to 10% occurring once. The sequenced sample was blood, either unsorted or a sorted T cell fraction (not recorded which). The source is a human donor who was either an allogeneic HSCT recipient or a stem cell or donor lymphocyte infusion donor (not recorded which). It is not recorded whose cells these are; they may come from a transplant donor.

This clonotype was counted at least ten times. The V gene is TRBV18, the J gene TRBJ1-5, with D unclear. V lost 5 bases to trimming and J lost 0 bases, with 5 bases between them. This CDR3 comprises 13 residues. Germline V gene data show CDR1 as KGHSH and CDR2 as LQKENI. The CDR3 reads CASSSYSNQPQHF. DNA for the CDR3: TGTGCCAGCTCATCGTATAGCAATCAGCCCCAGCATTTT.

The V and J genes are TRBV4-1 and TRBJ1-5; D may be TRBD1 (6 bases). Trimming pared 0 bases from V and 6 bases from J, leaving 6 bases between. CDR3 length equals 13 residues. Per germline, CDR1 MGHRA and CDR2 YSYEKL. CDR3 DNA sequence: TGCGCCAGCAGCCAAGACAGGGGTCAGCCCCAGCATTTT. Translating it yields CASSQDRGQPQHF.

The genes are TRBV7-9 and TRBJ1-4, with D possibly being TRBD1 (5 bases). V was shortened by 5 bases and J by 3 bases, with 10 bases between the two germline ends. The CDR3 totals 14 residues. Germline values: CDR1 SEHNR, CDR2 FQNEAQ (reference sequence). CDR3 DNA sequence: TGTGCCAGCAGCCTTTTGGGGGCTAATGAAAAACTGTTTTTT. Translation gives CASSLLGANEKLFF. Full variable domain (remainder filled in from reference TRBV7-9 and TRBJ1-4): DTGVSQNPRHKITKRGQNVTFRCDPISEHNRLYWYRQTLGQGPEFLTYFQNEAQLEKSRLLSDRFSAERPKGSFSTLEIQRTEQGDSAMYLCASSLLGANEKLFFGSGTQLSVL.

This clonotype was seen repeatedly, ten times or more. CDR3 sequence reads: CSASGPILMSYEQYF. In nucleotides, the CDR3 is TGCAGTGCTAGCGGACCGATATTAATGTCCTACGAGCAGTACTTC. The J gene is TRBJ2-7, the V gene TRBV20-1; no definite D call. The CDR3 length is 15 residues. Germline V CDR1 and CDR2: DFQATT, SNEGSKA (reference sequence). Deletions cut 3 bases from V and 1 base from J, with 16 bases between.

This clonotype was recorded many times. This rearrangement joins TRBV15 to TRBJ2-3, with TRBD2 identical over 11 bases. CDR1 is LNHNV, CDR2 YYDKDF, per germline (reference sequence). V shed 0 bases, J shed 2 bases, and the junction held 13 bases outside the gene matches. CDR3 length equals 20 residues. The CDR3 nucleotides are TGTGCCACCAGCAGAGATGAGGACGAACTAGCGGGGGAGAACACAGATACGCAGTATTTT. Encoded protein: CATSRDEDELAGENTDTQYF. The entire variable domain, with the rest obtained from reference TRBV15 and TRBJ2-3, is as follows: DAMVIQNPRYQVTQFGKPVTLSCSQTLNHNVMYWYQQKSSQAPKLLFHYYDKDFNNEADTPDNFQSRRPNTSFCFLDIRSPGLGDTAMYLCATSRDEDELAGENTDTQYFGPGTRLTVL.

The chain uses TRBV29-1 and TRBJ1-1, with D perhaps TRBD1 (5 bases). CDR1 is SQVTM and CDR2 is ANQGSEA in the germline V gene. This CDR3 is 15 amino acids long. Trimming removed 7 bases at V and 5 bases at J, with 23 bases between. CDR3: CSAKLSGGTGTEAFF. DNA of the CDR3: TGCAGCGCGAAGCTCAGTGGGGGGACTGGAACTGAAGCTTTCTTT.

In its sample, this clonotype was seen many times. The chain employs TRBV5-1 and TRBJ2-3; a possible D gene is TRBD2 (6 bases). This CDR3 has 14 residues. CDR1 and CDR2 from the germline V gene are SGHRS and YFSETQ. Deletions cut 3 bases from V and 6 bases from J, with 14 bases between. The CDR3 DNA is TGCGCCAGCAGCTCCGGGACTCCCGCGGATACGCAGTATTTT. Translated: CASSSGTPADTQYF. Based on the CDR3 plus reference TRBV5-1 and TRBJ2-3, the full variable domain is KAGVTQTPRYLIKTRGQQVTLSCSPISGHRSVSWYQQTPGQGLQFLFEYFSETQRNKGNFPGRFSGRQFSNSRSEMNVSTLELGDSALYLCASSSGTPADTQYFGPGTRLTVL.

This clonotype was counted only a few times. V is TRBV5-1 and J is TRBJ2-3; D perhaps matches TRBD1 (6 bases). The CDR3 runs 16 residues. The germline V gene has CDR1 SGHRS and CDR2 YFSETQ. The ends were cut back, 4 bases at V and 3 bases at J, with 18 bases in the middle. The CDR3 region has the DNA TGCGCCAGCAGCCTGGGGGCGATTGCACGAACAGATACGCAGTATTTT. Protein product: CASSLGAIARTDTQYF.

This clonotype was observed a handful of times. The V and J genes are TRBV5-8 and TRBJ2-7, with TRBD2 identical over 8 bases. J was trimmed by 6 bases and V by 6 bases; bases with no gene match: 14. CDR1 SGHTS and CDR2 YDEGEE come from the germline V gene. The CDR3 consists of 15 residues. In nucleotides, the CDR3 is TGTGCCAGCATTAGAGATGGGACTAGGAGTGGCGAGCAGTACTTC. Translated: CASIRDGTRSGEQYF.

DNA for the CDR3: TGTGCCAGCAGCATGGGACAGGGGTATTCACCCCTCCACTTT. Translated, it gives CASSMGQGYSPLHF. The rearrangement uses TRBV28 and TRBJ1-6, with TRBD1 matching over 10 bases. J gave up 8 bases and V 6 bases, and 4 bases lay outside the gene matches. CDR3 length: 14 residues. The V gene's germline CDR1 is MDHEN and CDR2 SYDVKM.

This clonotype was counted only a few times. The rearrangement uses TRBV7-9 and TRBJ2-7; D may be TRBD1 (6 bases). Trimming cost V 1 base and J 5 bases, with 12 bases left between them. The CDR3 has 14 amino acids. Looked up from germline, CDR1 is SEHNR and CDR2 is FQNEAQ (reference sequence). This CDR3 is CASSLGQVSNEQYF. Written as DNA, the CDR3 is TGTGCCAGCAGCTTAGGACAGGTCAGCAACGAGCAGTACTTC.

This clonotype was recorded many times. The genes are TRBV4-1 and TRBJ1-5; no definite D call. CDR3 length: 16 amino acids. The V gene lost 0 bases and the J gene lost 3 bases, with 12 bases spanning the gap. The germline V gene encodes CDR1 MGHRA and CDR2 YSYEKL. The CDR3 is CASSQDVGRTNQPQHF. In DNA form, the CDR3 reads TGCGCCAGCAGCCAAGATGTTGGCAGGACCAATCAGCCCCAGCATTTT.

There are many counts of this clonotype. The V gene is TRBV7-9, the J gene TRBJ2-1, with 7 bases fitting TRBD2. This CDR3 has 15 amino acids. J gave up 9 bases and V 2 bases, and 10 bases lay outside the gene matches. CDR1 SEHNR and CDR2 FQNEAQ come from the germline V gene (reference sequence). For the CDR3, the DNA is TGTGCCAGCAGCTTACTCGCTAGCGGAGGGGTTGAGCAGTTCTTC. This encodes CASSLLASGGVEQFF.

V is TRBV6-2 or TRBV6-3 and J is TRBJ1-2; D is undetermined. V lost 4 bases, J lost 3 bases, and 3 bases lay in between. CDR3 length: 11 amino acids. Germline assignment: CDR1 MNHEY and CDR2 SVGEGT. The CDR3: CASSSHYGYTF. CDR3 sequence (DNA): TGTGCCAGCAGTTCGCACTATGGCTACACCTTC.

This clonotype was picked up a small number of times. The chain links TRBV28 to TRBJ2-7; D not resolved. CDR1 MDHEN and CDR2 SYDVKM come from the germline V gene. V was clipped by 4 bases and J by 7 bases, with 17 bases between them. There are 14 residues in the CDR3. The CDR3 nucleotides are TGTGCCAGCAGTTCAGGTAATAATTTGCGTGAGCAGTACTTC. It encodes CASSSGNNLREQYF.

This clonotype occurred many times. The V gene is TRBV7-9, the J gene TRBJ1-3, with 8 bases lining up with TRBD1. The length of the CDR3 is 17 residues. Germline values: CDR1 SEHNR, CDR2 FQNEAQ (reference sequence). V shed 4 bases and J 8 bases; nucleotides not matched to a gene: 16. CDR3 protein: CASSSVSRGLQTYTIYF. The CDR3 nucleotides are TGTGCCAGCAGCTCAGTTTCCAGGGGGCTCCAAACGTACACCATATATTTT.

The V gene is TRBV7-6, the J gene TRBJ1-3; tentative D call: TRBD1 (6 bases). The CDR3 spans 16 residues. Germline loops: CDR1 SGHVS, CDR2 FNYEAQ. V lost 5 bases and J 2 bases, leaving 16 bases between the germline ends. CDR3 protein: CASSPKTGITGNTIYF. CDR3 DNA sequence: TGTGCCAGCAGCCCCAAGACAGGAATCACTGGAAACACCATATATTTT.

This clonotype was seen many times. The V call is TRBV9, the J call TRBJ1-1, with D hard to call. CDR3 length: 15 amino acids. Germline values: CDR1 SGDLS, CDR2 YYNGEE. The ends were cut back, 0 bases at V and 0 bases at J, with 9 bases in the middle. The CDR3 nucleotides read TGTGCCAGCAGCGTAGGAGACACCTTGAACACTGAAGCTTTCTTT. It encodes CASSVGDTLNTEAFF.

This clonotype was counted ten times or more. This CDR3 is CASSNNQGGRDYGYTF. Written as DNA, the CDR3 is TGTGCCAGCAGCAACAACCAGGGAGGACGTGACTATGGCTACACCTTC. The V call is TRBV7-9, the J call TRBJ1-2; TRBD1 is a possible D gene (5 bases). This CDR3 contains 16 residues. Germline values: CDR1 SEHNR, CDR2 FQNEAQ (reference sequence). The V and J ends lost 5 bases and 3 bases respectively, with 19 bases between them.

This clonotype was recorded at least ten times. The chain carries TRBV28 and TRBJ2-7; D is perhaps TRBD1 or TRBD2 (5 bases each). The length of the CDR3 is 17 residues. V lost 8 bases to trimming and J lost 3 bases, with 26 bases between them. Germline CDR1 is MDHEN and CDR2 is SYDVKM. The CDR3, as DNA: TGTGCCAGCTACCGCCACCCTCCGGGACCCCAAGACTACGAGCAGTACTTC. Protein sequence: CASYRHPPGPQDYEQYF. The full variable domain, its missing parts supplied by reference TRBV28 and TRBJ2-7, is DVKVTQSSRYLVKRTGEKVFLECVQDMDHENMFWYRQDPGLGLRLIYFSYDVKMKEKGDIPEGYSVSREKKERFSLILESASTNQTSMYLCASYRHPPGPQDYEQYFGPGTRLTVT.

This clonotype has only a few counts. The gene calls are TRBV4-2 and TRBJ2-1; D possibly corresponds to TRBD2 (6 bases). Germline loops: CDR1 LGHNA, CDR2 YNFKEQ. The CDR3 is made up of 16 amino acids. The V end lost 3 bases, the J end lost 4 bases, and 16 bases lay between the germline ends. The CDR3 region is CASSHYLGEEYNEQFF. DNA for the CDR3: TGTGCCAGCAGCCACTATTTGGGGGAGGAATACAATGAGCAGTTCTTC.

In this sample, this clonotype turned up a few times. This sequence joins TRBV5-1 and TRBJ1-2; 10 bases align to TRBD1. V was pared by 3 bases and J by 4 bases, with 15 bases of the junction left unmatched. Germline-derived CDR1 and CDR2 are SGHRS and YFSETQ. The CDR3 runs to 18 residues. The CDR3: CASSYSGPGTGDIYGYTF. CDR3 bases: TGCGCCAGCAGCTATTCTGGACCCGGGACAGGGGATATCTATGGCTACACCTTC.

In this sample, this clonotype turned up a few times. The chain employs TRBV2 and TRBJ2-1; a possible D gene is TRBD1 (7 bases). Trimming stripped 5 bases from V and 13 bases from J, with 21 bases between. The length of the CDR3 is 14 residues. Germline CDR1 reads SNHLY; CDR2 reads FYNNEI. As DNA, the CDR3 is TGTGCCAGCAGTCCCCGTCAGGGGGGTTTTGCCCAGTTCTTC. Its translation: CASSPRQGGFAQFF.

At least ten counts were recorded for this clonotype. This chain links TRBV9 with TRBJ2-7, with TRBD1 matching over 10 bases. V dropped 4 bases and J dropped 5; count of bases not matched to a gene: 12. The CDR3 is 16 amino acids. CDR1 and CDR2 (germline): SGDLS, YYNGEE. The CDR3 coding sequence is TGTGCCAGCAGCCCGAACCCCGGGACAGGGGCTAACGAGCAGTACTTC. Its protein product is CASSPNPGTGANEQYF.